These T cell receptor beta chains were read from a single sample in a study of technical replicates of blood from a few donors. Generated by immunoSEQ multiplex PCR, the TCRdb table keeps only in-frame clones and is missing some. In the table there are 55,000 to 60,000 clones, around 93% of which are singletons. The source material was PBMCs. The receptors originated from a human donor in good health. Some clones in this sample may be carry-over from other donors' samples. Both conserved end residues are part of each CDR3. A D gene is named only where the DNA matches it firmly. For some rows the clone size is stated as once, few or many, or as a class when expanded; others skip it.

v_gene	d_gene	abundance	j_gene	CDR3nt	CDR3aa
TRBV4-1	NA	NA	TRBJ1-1	TGCGCCAGCAGCCGACAGGTGGATACTGAAGCTTTCTTT	CASSRQVDTEAFF
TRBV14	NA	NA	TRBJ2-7	TGTGCCAGCAGCCCCTCTGGCGGGAAACGGAACGAGCAGTACTTC	CASSPSGGKRNEQYF
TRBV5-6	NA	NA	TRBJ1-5	TGTGCCAGCAGCTTGGCTTCAGGGTTGGGTCAGCCCCAGCATTTT	CASSLASGLGQPQHF
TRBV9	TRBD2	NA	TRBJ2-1	TGTGCCAGCAGCGATTCCGGGACTATTGACAATGAGCAGTTCTTC	CASSDSGTIDNEQFF
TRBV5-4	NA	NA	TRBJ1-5	TGTGCCAGCCCGAGGGAGGTCCCTCGCGATCAGCCCCAGCATTTT	CASPREVPRDQPQHF
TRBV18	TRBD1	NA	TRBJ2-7	TGTGCCAGCTCTCAACAGGGGGCGTATGAGCAGTACTTC	CASSQQGAYEQYF
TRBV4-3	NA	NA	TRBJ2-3	TGCGCCAGCAGCCAAGATAGCGGTGGCGGGGATACGCAGTATTTT	CASSQDSGGGDTQYF
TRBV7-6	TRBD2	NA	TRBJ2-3	TGTGCCAGCAGCTCTGAACGACTAGCGGGGGGGCGGGTGTATTTT	CASSSERLAGGRVYF
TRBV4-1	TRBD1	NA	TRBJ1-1	TGCGCCAGCAGCTACAGGGGCACTGAAGCTTTCTTT	CASSYRGTEAFF
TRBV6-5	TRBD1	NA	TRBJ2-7	TGTGCCAGCAGTCACCGGGACAGGGGCTCCTACGAGCAGTACTTC	CASSHRDRGSYEQYF
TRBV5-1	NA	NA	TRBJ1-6	TGCGCCAGCAGCTTCATTGGGGGGGGTGCTTCACCCCTCCACTTT	CASSFIGGGASPLHF
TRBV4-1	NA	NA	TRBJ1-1	TGCGCCAGCAGCCTGCGGCAGGGGCAAACTGAAGCTTTCTTT	CASSLRQGQTEAFF
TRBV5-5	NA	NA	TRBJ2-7	TGTGCCAGCAGCTTGGGCCGGGACTACGAGCAGTACTTC	CASSLGRDYEQYF
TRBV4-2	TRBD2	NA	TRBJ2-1	TGTGCCAGCAGGGAGCGGGGGGGGGACGGGTCCGGTGAGCAGTTCTTC	CASRERGGDGSGEQFF
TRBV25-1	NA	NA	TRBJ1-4	TGTGCCAGCCAGGGGCGGTGGGTAGAAAAACTGTTTTTT	CASQGRWVEKLFF
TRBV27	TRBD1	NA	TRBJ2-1	TGTGCCAGCAGCTATCTCACCGGGACAGGGGCAGGGGGGGGCCGGGATGAGCAGTTCTTC	CASSYLTGTGAGGGRDEQFF
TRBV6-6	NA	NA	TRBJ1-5	TGTGCCAGCAGTTACATGACAGATAGCAATCAGCCCCAGCATTTT	CASSYMTDSNQPQHF
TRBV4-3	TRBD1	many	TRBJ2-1	TGCGCCAGCAGCCAAGAACTACGGGACAGGTTCAATGAGCAGTTCTTC	CASSQELRDRFNEQFF
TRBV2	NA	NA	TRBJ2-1	TGTGCCAGCAGCTCGGGACTTTCGTTTAGATATGAGCAGTTCTTC	CASSSGLSFRYEQFF
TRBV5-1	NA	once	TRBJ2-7	TGCGCCAGCAGCGATGGGAGAACAGGGTCCATGTTGTGGGTCTACGAGCAGTACTTC	CASSDGRTGSMLWVYEQYF
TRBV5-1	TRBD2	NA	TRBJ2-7	TGCGCCAGCAGCTTGACTAGCGGGGCCTACGAGCAGTACTTC	CASSLTSGAYEQYF
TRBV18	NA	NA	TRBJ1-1	TGTGCCAGCTCAGGTAACTCACCCGTCGGAGGCGGGTACACTGAAGCTTTCTTT	CASSGNSPVGGGYTEAFF
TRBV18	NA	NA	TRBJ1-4	TGTGCCAGCTCGCCTACAGGGCGGGCTAATGAAAAACTGTTTTTT	CASSPTGRANEKLFF
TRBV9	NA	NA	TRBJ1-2	TGTGCCAGCAGCGTAGGTCGGGGGGCGAGCGGCTACACCTTC	CASSVGRGASGYTF
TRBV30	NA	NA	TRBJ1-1	TGTGCCTGGAGTGTCGGGGGGGGCACTGAAGCTTTCTTT	CAWSVGGGTEAFF